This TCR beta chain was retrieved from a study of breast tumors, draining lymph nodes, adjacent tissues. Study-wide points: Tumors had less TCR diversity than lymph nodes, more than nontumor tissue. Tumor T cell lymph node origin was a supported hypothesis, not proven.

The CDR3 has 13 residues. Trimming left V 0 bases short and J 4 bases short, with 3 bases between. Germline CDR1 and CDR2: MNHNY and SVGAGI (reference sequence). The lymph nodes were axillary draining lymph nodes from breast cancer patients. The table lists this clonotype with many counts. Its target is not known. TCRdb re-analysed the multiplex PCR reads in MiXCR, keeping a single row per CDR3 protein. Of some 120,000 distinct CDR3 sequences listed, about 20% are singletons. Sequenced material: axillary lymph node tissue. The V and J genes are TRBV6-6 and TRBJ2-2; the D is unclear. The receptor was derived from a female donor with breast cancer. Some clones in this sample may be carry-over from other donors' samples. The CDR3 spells CASSYSGTGELFF. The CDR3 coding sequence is TGTGCCAGCAGTTACTCGGGCACCGGGGAGCTGTTTTTT.